These 13 T cell receptor beta chains came from one sample sequenced in a study of blood T cells in healthy people across ages. Alongside a J-beta primer mix, a sample-barcoded 5' primer served in a second PCR lasting about 7 to 12 cycles. A single record per CDR3 protein comes from TCRdb applying MiXCR to the 5' RACE reads. The sample carries about 1.1 million distinct CDR3 sequences, approximately 38% recorded once. Sequenced: blood. The receptors derive from a man between 18 and 29 years old in good health.

This sequence joins TRBV4-3 and TRBJ2-1, with 8 bases aligning to TRBD2. With 3 bases clipped from V and 4 bases from J, the junction kept 8 bases outside the gene matches. The CDR3 contains 16 residues. The germline V gene encodes CDR1 LGHNA and CDR2 YSLEER. CDR3 protein: CASSQAGGRGYNEQFF. The CDR3 DNA is TGCGCCAGCAGCCAGGCGGGGGGCAGGGGATACAATGAGCAGTTCTTC.

This clonotype was seen at least ten times. The CDR3 DNA reads as TGTGCCAGCAGCTTAACCAGGGGGCTCTCCTACTATGGCTACACCTTC. Encoded protein: CASSLTRGLSYYGYTF. V usage is TRBV7-2 and J usage is TRBJ1-2; 8 bases are a match to TRBD1. This CDR3 comprises 16 residues. From germline, CDR1 is SGHTA and CDR2 FQGNSA. Trimming removed 2 bases from V and 3 bases from J; junction bases left unmatched: 8.

The V gene is TRBV11-2, the J gene TRBJ2-1; TRBD2 agrees at 8 bases. Trimming cost V 1 base and J 4 bases; bases outside gene matches: 6. Germline CDR1 SGHAT, CDR2 FQNNGV. CDR3 length: 16 amino acids. The CDR3 nucleotides are TGTGCCAGCAGCTTAGCTGGTAGCGGGGTATACAATGAGCAGTTCTTC. Its protein product is CASSLAGSGVYNEQFF.

Details on this clonotype: Sequence at one end of the junction differs from germline and may be a read error. The V and J genes are TRBV7-8 and TRBJ2-1; D not resolved. Germline V gene data show CDR1 as SGHVS and CDR2 as FQNEAQ. The CDR3 loop spans 13 amino acids. The CDR3 reads CANSVGRYSEQFF. DNA of the CDR3: TGTGCCAACAGCGTTGGGCGTTATAGTGAGCAGTTCTTC.

The chain combines TRBV6-1 with TRBJ2-1, with D perhaps TRBD1 (5 bases). From germline, CDR1 is MNHNS and CDR2 SASEGT. V lost 5 bases and J 5 bases, leaving 10 bases between the germline ends. The CDR3 extends over 13 amino acids. CDR3 nucleotide sequence: TGTGCCAGCAGTAAAGGGGATCACAATGAGCAGTTCTTC. Translating it yields CASSKGDHNEQFF.

J is TRBJ1-2 and V is TRBV20-1; D gene unclear. Germline CDR1 and CDR2: DFQATT and SNEGSKA (reference sequence). Trimming took off 6 bases at V and 4 bases at J, with 15 bases between the two ends. The CDR3 is made up of 13 amino acids. The CDR3 nucleotides are TGCAGTGCCGCCACGTCGATTGCCTATGGCTACACCTTC. It translates to CSAATSIAYGYTF.

This chain connects TRBV4-2 to TRBJ2-3; D uncertain. From germline, CDR1 is LGHNA and CDR2 YNFKEQ. The CDR3 is made up of 18 amino acids. The ends were cut back, 3 bases at V and 4 bases at J, with 23 bases in the middle. The CDR3 sequence is CASSQGQEGLVAPDTQYF. In nucleotides, the CDR3 is TGTGCCAGCAGCCAGGGTCAGGAAGGGCTAGTTGCCCCAGATACGCAGTATTTT.

The V call is TRBV20-1, the J call TRBJ1-6, with unresolved D. The CDR3 length is 14 residues. CDR1 and CDR2 from the germline V gene are DFQATT and SNEGSKA (reference sequence). V lost 4 bases and J lost 8, with 15 bases in between. CDR3 loop: CSATLSGSHSPLHF. The CDR3 DNA is TGCAGTGCTACCCTAAGCGGTTCGCATTCACCCCTCCACTTT.

J is TRBJ2-7 and V is TRBV20-1; TRBD2 might be the D (6 bases). Germline lookup yields CDR1 DFQATT and CDR2 SNEGSKA (reference sequence). Trimming took 6 bases from V and 2 from J, leaving 14 bases between them. CDR3 size: 13 residues. This chain's CDR3 is CSAGGTPTYEQYF. The CDR3 region has the DNA TGCAGTGCCGGAGGGACGCCCACCTACGAGCAGTACTTC.

This clonotype appeared a few times. This sequence joins TRBV5-1 and TRBJ2-3, with 8 positions matching TRBD1. The J segment lost 6 bases and the V segment lost 0 bases, leaving 3 bases of the junction unmatched. Germline V gene lookup returns CDR1 SGHRS and CDR2 YFSETQ. The CDR3 is 14 residues long. The CDR3 spells CASSLATGDDTQYF. The CDR3 DNA follows: TGCGCCAGCAGCTTGGCGACAGGGGACGATACGCAGTATTTT. Together with reference TRBV5-1 and TRBJ2-3, the CDR3 gives the full variable domain: KAGVTQTPRYLIKTRGQQVTLSCSPISGHRSVSWYQQTPGQGLQFLFEYFSETQRNKGNFPGRFSGRQFSNSRSEMNVSTLELGDSALYLCASSLATGDDTQYFGPGTRLTVL.

The genes are TRBV20-1 and TRBJ2-5; 8 bases are a match to TRBD1. The DNA end is a closer match to TRBJ2-7, so the J assignment may be wrong. Germline CDR1 and CDR2: DFQATT and SNEGSKA (reference sequence). CDR3 length equals 14 residues. This CDR3 reads CSARRSQGAYEQYF. In DNA form, the CDR3 reads TGCAGTGCTAGGAGGAGTCAGGGGGCATACGAGCAGTACTTC.

The chain joins TRBV25-1 to TRBJ2-2; the D is unclear. The CDR3 length is 17 residues. V was cut by 1 base and J by 6 bases, with 18 bases left in between. Germline CDR1 reads MGHDK; CDR2 reads SYGVNS. CDR3 DNA sequence: TGTGCCAGCAGTGAATTGCCCCGGGCAGAAGGTGCCGGGGAGCTGTTTTTT. Protein product: CASSELPRAEGAGELFF.

V and J are TRBV6-1 and TRBJ1-2; D not resolved. Per the germline V gene, CDR1 is MNHNS and CDR2 is SASEGT. CDR3 length: 13 residues. Deletions cut 0 bases from V and 5 bases from J, with 7 bases between. Written as DNA, the CDR3 is TGTGCCAGCAGTGAAGCGCGGGAGTATGGCTACACCTTC. Amino acids: CASSEAREYGYTF.